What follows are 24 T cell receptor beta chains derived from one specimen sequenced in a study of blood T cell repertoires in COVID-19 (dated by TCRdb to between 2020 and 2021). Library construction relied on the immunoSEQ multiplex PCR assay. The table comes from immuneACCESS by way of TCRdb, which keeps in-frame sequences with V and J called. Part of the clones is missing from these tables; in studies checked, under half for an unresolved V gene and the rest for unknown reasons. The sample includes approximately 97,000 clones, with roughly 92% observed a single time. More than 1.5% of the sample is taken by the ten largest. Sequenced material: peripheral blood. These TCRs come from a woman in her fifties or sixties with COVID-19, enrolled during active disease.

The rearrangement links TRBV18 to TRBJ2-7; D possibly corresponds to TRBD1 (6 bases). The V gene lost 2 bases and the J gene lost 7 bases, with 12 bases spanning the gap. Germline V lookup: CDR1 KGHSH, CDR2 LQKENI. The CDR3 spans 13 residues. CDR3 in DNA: TGTGCCAGCTCACCAACAGGGCAGGGGGAGCAGTACTTC. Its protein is CASSPTGQGEQYF.

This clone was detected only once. DNA of the CDR3: TGTGCCAGCAGCTTTTTAAACGGGGAGCTGTTTTTT. Its protein product is CASSFLNGELFF. The chain links TRBV5-6 to TRBJ2-2; no reliable D call. V lost 2 bases to trimming and J lost 7 bases, with 6 bases between them. Germline assignment: CDR1 SGHDT and CDR2 YYEEEE. There are 12 residues in the CDR3.

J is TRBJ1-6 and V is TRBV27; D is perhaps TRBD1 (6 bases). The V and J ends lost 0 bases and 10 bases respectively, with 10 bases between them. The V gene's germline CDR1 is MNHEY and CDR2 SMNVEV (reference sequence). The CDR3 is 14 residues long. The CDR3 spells CASSLSRGGSPLHF. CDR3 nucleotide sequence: TGTGCCAGCAGTTTATCCAGGGGAGGGTCACCCCTCCACTTT.

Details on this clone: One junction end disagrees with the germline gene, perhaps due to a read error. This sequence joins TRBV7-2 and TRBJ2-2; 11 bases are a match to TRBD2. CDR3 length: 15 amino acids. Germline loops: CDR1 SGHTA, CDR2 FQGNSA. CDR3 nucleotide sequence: TGTGCCAGCAGCCTAGCGGGGGGAAAAACCGGGGAGCTGTTTTTT. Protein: CASSLAGGKTGELFF.

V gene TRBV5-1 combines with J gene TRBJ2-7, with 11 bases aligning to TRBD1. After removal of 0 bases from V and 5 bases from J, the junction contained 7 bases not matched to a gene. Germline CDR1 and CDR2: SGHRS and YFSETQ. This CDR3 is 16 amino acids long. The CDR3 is CASSLGHGTGGNEQYV. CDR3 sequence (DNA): TGCGCCAGCAGCTTGGGACACGGGACAGGGGGTAACGAGCAGTACGTC.

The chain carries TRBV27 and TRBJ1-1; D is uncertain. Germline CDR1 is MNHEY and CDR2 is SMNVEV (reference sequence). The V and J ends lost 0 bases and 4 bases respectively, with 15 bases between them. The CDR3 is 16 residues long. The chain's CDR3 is CASSLSAGSVGTEAFF. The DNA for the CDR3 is TGTGCCAGCAGTTTATCGGCGGGGTCCGTGGGCACTGAAGCTTTCTTT.

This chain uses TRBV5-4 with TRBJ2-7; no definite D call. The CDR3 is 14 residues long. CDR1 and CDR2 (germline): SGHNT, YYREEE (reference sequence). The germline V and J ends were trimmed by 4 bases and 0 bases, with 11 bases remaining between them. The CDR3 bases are TGTGCCAGCAGCCAAACACAGAGCTCCTACGAGCAGTACTTC. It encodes CASSQTQSSYEQYF.

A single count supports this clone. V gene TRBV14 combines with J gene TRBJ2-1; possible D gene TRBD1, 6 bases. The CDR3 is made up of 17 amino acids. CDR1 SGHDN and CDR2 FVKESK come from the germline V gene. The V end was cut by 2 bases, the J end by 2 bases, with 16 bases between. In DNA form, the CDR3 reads TGTGCCAGCAGCCAAAGGCTGGGAAGACAGGCCTACAATGAGCAGTTCTTC. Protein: CASSQRLGRQAYNEQFF.

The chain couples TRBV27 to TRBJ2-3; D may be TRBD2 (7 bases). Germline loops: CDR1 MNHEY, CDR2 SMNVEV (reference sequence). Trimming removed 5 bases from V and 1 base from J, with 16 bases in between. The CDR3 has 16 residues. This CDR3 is CASSPMGGPGTDTQYF. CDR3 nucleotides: TGTGCCAGCAGTCCTATGGGGGGGCCCGGCACAGATACGCAGTATTTT.

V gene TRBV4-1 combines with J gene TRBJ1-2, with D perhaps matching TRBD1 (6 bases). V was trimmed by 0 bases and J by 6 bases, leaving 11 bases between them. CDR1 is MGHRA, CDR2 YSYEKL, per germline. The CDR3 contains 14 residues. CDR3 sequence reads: CASSQDDRMDGYTF. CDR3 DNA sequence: TGCGCCAGCAGCCAAGATGACAGGATGGATGGCTACACCTTC.

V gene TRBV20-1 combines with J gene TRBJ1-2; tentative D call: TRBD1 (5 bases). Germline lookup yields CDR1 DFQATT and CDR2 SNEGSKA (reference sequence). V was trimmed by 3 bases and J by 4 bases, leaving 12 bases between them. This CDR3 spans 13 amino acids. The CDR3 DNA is TGCAGTGCTAGTCTGCAGGGCGGCTATGGCTACACCTTC. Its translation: CSASLQGGYGYTF.

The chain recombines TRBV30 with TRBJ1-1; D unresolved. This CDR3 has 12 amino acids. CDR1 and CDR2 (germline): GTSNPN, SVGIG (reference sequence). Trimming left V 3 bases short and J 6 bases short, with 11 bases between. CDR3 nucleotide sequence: TGTGCCTGGAGCGAGGTCAAAGCTGAAGCTTTCTTT. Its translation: CAWSEVKAEAFF.

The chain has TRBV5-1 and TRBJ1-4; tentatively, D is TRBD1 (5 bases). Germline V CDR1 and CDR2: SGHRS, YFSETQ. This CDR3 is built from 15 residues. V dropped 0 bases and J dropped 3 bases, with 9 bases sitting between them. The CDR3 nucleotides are TGCGCCAGCAGCTTGGAGGGCAGGGCTAATGAAAAACTGTTTTTT. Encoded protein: CASSLEGRANEKLFF.

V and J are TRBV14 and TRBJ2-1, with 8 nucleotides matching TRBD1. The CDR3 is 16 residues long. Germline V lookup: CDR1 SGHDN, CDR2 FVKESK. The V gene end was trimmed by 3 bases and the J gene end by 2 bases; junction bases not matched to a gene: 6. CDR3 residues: CASSQKQGGTYNEQFF. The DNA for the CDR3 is TGTGCCAGCAGCCAGAAACAGGGGGGAACCTACAATGAGCAGTTCTTC.

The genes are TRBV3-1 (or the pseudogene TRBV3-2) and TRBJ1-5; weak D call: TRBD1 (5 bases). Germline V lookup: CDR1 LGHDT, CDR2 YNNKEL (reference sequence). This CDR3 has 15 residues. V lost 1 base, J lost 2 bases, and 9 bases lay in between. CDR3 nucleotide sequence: TGTGCCAGCAGCCAAGGCAGGGTGGGCAATCAGCCCCAGCATTTT. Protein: CASSQGRVGNQPQHF.

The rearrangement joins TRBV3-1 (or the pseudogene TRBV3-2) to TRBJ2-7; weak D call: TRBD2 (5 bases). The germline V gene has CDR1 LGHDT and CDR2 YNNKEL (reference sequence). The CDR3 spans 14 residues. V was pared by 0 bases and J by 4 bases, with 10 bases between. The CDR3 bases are TGTGCCAGCAGCCAAGATAACGGAGGATACGAGCAGTACTTC. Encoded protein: CASSQDNGGYEQYF.

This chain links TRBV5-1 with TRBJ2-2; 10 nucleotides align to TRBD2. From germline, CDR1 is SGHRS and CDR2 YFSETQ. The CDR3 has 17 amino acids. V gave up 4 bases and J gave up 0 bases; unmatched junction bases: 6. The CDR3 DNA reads TGCGCCAGCAGCCGCACGGGACTAGCGACGAACACCGGGGAGCTGTTTTTT. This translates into CASSRTGLATNTGELFF.

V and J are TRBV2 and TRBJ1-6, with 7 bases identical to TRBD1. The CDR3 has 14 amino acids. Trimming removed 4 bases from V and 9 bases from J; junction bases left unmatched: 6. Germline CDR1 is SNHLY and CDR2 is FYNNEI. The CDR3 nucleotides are TGTGCCAGCAGTGTCACAGGGGAGAGTTCACCCCTCCACTTT. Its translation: CASSVTGESSPLHF.

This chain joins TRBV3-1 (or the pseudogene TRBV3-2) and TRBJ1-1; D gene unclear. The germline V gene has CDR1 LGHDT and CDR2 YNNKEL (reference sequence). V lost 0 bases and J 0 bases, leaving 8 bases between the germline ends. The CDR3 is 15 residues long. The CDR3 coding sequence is TGTGCCAGCAGCCAAGAGTCGGGAATGAACACTGAAGCTTTCTTT. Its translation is CASSQESGMNTEAFF.

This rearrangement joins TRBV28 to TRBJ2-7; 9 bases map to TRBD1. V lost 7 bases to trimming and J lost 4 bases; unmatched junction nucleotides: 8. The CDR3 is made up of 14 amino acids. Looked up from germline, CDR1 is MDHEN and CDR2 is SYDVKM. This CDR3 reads CASIRTGEGYEQYF. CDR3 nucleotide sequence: TGTGCCAGCATACGGACAGGGGAGGGATACGAGCAGTACTTC.

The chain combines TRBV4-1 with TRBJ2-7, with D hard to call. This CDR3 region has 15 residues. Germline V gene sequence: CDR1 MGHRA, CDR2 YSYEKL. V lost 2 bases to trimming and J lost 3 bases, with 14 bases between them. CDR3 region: CASSQLVAVYYEQYF. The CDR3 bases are TGCGCCAGCAGCCAATTAGTCGCTGTATACTACGAGCAGTACTTC.

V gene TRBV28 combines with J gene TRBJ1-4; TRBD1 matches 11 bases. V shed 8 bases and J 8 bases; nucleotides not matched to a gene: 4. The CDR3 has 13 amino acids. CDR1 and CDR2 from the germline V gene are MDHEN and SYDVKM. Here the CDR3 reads CASGQGASEKLFF. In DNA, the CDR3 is TGTGCCAGCGGACAGGGGGCGAGCGAAAAACTGTTTTTT. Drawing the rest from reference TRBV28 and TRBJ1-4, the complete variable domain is DVKVTQSSRYLVKRTGEKVFLECVQDMDHENMFWYRQDPGLGLRLIYFSYDVKMKEKGDIPEGYSVSREKKERFSLILESASTNQTSMYLCASGQGASEKLFFGSGTQLSVL.

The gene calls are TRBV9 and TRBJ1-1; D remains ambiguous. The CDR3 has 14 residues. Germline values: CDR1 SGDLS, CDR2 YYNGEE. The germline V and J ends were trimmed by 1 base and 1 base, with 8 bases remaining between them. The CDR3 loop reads CASSVQAGNTEAFF. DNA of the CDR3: TGTGCCAGCAGCGTACAAGCAGGGAACACTGAAGCTTTCTTT.

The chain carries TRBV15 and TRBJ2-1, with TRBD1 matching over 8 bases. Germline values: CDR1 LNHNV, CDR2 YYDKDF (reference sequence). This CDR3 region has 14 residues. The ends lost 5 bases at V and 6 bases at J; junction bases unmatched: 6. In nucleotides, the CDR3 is TGTGCCACCAGCTTCGACAGGGGAGGCAATGAGCAGTTCTTC. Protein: CATSFDRGGNEQFF.